The T cell receptor beta chain under discussion was sequenced for a study of T cells after yellow fever vaccination. Regarding the study as a whole: A large majority of primary-vaccination clones showed up again after the booster (approximately 96% CD4, about 87% CD8). Abundant clonotypes (contaminants from the bulk population) could be present in FACS-sorted repertoires. On re-exposure, the response was weaker but peaked faster, at day 5 versus 15.

This clonotype was counted at least ten times. Its antigen remains unknown. V was clipped by 4 bases and J by 13 bases; unmatched bases: 6. CDR3 size: 12 residues. The germline CDR1 and CDR2 sequences are LNHDA and SQIVND (reference sequence). UMIs were added to TCR cDNA along with a universal primer site when it was made by 5'RACE template switching. TCRdb re-derived calls from the 5' RACE reads in MiXCR, one entry per CDR3 protein. The repertoire holds approximately 110,000 distinct CDR3 sequences, with approximately 7% as singletons. Sequences were derived from CD4+ T cells sorted from PBMCs, sampled approximately 11 days after the first yellow fever vaccination. The receptor's source is a man younger than 35 who received the YFV17D yellow fever vaccine. J is TRBJ2-1 and V is TRBV19; 8 bases match TRBD2. CDR3 coding DNA: TGTGCCAGTAGTACATCGGGGGGGCAACAGTTCTTC. It codes for CASSTSGGQQFF.